This entry describes one TCR beta chain. The antigen is undetermined. Method: immunoSEQ multiplex PCR; TCRdb's copy keeps in-frame clones and lacks some. The data show roughly 120,000 clones, roughly 88% seen once. This sample was taken from a study of cytomegalovirus exposure and HLA in healthy donors. Study-wide findings and caveats: Among the CMV-associated chains, three were confirmed in vitro as specific for CMV antigens. Altogether, some 160 TCR beta chains were recorded as cytomegalovirus-associated. Across donors, most TCRs were seen rarely, yet some public ones were widespread. The TCR clusters that emerged in the first cohort tended, a later analysis found, to co-occur in the 120 validation repertoires.

Trimming at V came to 7 bases and at J to 2 bases, leaving 7 bases not matched to a gene. CDR1 is SNHLY, CDR2 FYNNEI, per germline. This CDR3 is 14 amino acids long. The receptor was isolated from a man aged 18 to 30 in good health and CMV-seronegative. The chain uses TRBV2 and TRBJ2-7; 8 bases line up with TRBD2. Sequences were obtained from PBMCs. The CDR3 coding sequence is TGTGCCAGCATACCTACCGGGAGGGCCTACGAGCAGTACTTC. This encodes CASIPTGRAYEQYF.